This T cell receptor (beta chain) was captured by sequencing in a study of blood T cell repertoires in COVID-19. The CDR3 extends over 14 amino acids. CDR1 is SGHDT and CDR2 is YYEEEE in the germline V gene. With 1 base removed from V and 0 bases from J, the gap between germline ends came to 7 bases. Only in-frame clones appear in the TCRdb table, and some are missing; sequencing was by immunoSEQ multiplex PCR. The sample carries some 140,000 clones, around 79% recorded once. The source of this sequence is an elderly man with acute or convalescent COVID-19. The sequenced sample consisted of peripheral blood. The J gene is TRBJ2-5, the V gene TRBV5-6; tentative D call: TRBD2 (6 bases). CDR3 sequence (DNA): TGTGCCAGCAGCTTGCGGGACTACCAAGAGACCCAGTACTTC. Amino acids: CASSLRDYQETQYF.